This is a list of T cell receptor beta chains from one sample in a study of T cells in Graves' hyperthyroidism and ophthalmopathy. TCRdb reprocessed the multiplex PCR reads with MiXCR, giving one entry per CDR3 protein. The sample contains 610,000 or so distinct CDR3 sequences, 46% of which appear only once. What was sequenced was peripheral blood or thyroid tissue (not recorded which). These receptors were taken from a woman aged 18-29 years with Graves' hyperthyroidism. Each CDR3 is given with its conserved first and last residue. The order of the fields is D gene, clone size, V gene, J gene, CDR3 protein, CDR3 DNA. D genes are given only for firm matches. Part of the rows lack a size; the others show once, few, many or a class for expanded clones.

D gene: TRBD1; clone size: many; V gene: TRBV5-8; J gene: TRBJ2-5; CDR3 protein: CASSYTGTGLGQTQYF; CDR3 DNA: TGTGCCAGCAGCTACACCGGGACAGGGCTTGGGCAGACCCAGTACTTC
D gene: -; clone size: -; V gene: TRBV20-1; J gene: TRBJ2-4; CDR3 protein: CSADRTDIQYF; CDR3 DNA: TGCAGTGCTGACAGAACAGACATTCAGTACTTC
D gene: -; clone size: many; V gene: TRBV7-8; J gene: TRBJ1-1; CDR3 protein: CASSTSARNTEAFF; CDR3 DNA: TGTGCCAGCAGCACCTCTGCCCGGAACACTGAAGCTTTCTTT
D gene: -; clone size: -; V gene: TRBV5-4; J gene: TRBJ1-1; CDR3 protein: CAITLHDTEAFF; CDR3 DNA: TGTGCCATCACATTACACGACACTGAAGCTTTCTTT
D gene: -; clone size: many; V gene: TRBV19; J gene: TRBJ2-2; CDR3 protein: CASSISRTGELFF; CDR3 DNA: TGTGCCAGTAGTATATCCAGGACCGGGGAGCTGTTTTTT
D gene: -; clone size: many; V gene: TRBV29-1; J gene: TRBJ1-1; CDR3 protein: CSVELTGTGTEAFF; CDR3 DNA: TGCAGCGTTGAACTGACTGGTACGGGGACTGAAGCTTTCTTT
D gene: TRBD1; clone size: many; V gene: TRBV5-1; J gene: TRBJ2-7; CDR3 protein: CASSFGQGSHEQYF; CDR3 DNA: TGCGCCAGCAGCTTTGGACAGGGGTCGCACGAGCAGTACTTC
D gene: -; clone size: -; V gene: TRBV7-9; J gene: TRBJ1-1; CDR3 protein: CASSLVPEPIYNEQFF; CDR3 DNA: TGTGCCAGCAGCTTAGTTCCGGAACCGATTTACAATGAGCAGTTCTTT
D gene: -; clone size: many; V gene: TRBV20-1; J gene: TRBJ1-2; CDR3 protein: CSASPGPKDYGYTF; CDR3 DNA: TGCAGTGCTAGTCCGGGACCAAAAGACTATGGCTACACCTTC
D gene: -; clone size: -; V gene: TRBV7-6; J gene: TRBJ1-6; CDR3 protein: CASSSRDYGSPLHF; CDR3 DNA: TGTGCCAGCAGCTCCAGGGATTATGGTTCACCCCTCCACTTT
D gene: TRBD1; clone size: -; V gene: TRBV18; J gene: TRBJ2-7; CDR3 protein: CASSSDREYEQYF; CDR3 DNA: TGTGCCAGCTCAAGTGACAGGGAGTACGAGCAGTACTTC
D gene: -; clone size: many; V gene: TRBV7-9; J gene: TRBJ2-5; CDR3 protein: CASSQKLTLIGETQYF; CDR3 DNA: TGTGCCAGCAGCCAAAAACTGACACTAATTGGGGAGACCCAGTACTTC
D gene: -; clone size: -; V gene: TRBV4-3; J gene: TRBJ1-4; CDR3 protein: CASSPGLAGGGDEKLFF; CDR3 DNA: TGCGCCAGCAGCCCCGGACTAGCGGGAGGTGGGGATGAAAAACTGTTTTTT
D gene: TRBD2; clone size: few; V gene: TRBV20-1; J gene: TRBJ2-7; CDR3 protein: CSASGGSSYEQYF; CDR3 DNA: TGCAGTGCTAGTGGCGGGAGCTCCTACGAGCAGTACTTC
D gene: -; clone size: many; V gene: TRBV11-2; J gene: TRBJ1-2; CDR3 protein: CASSLDLRLNYGYTF; CDR3 DNA: TGTGCCAGCAGCTTAGATCTGAGGTTAAACTATGGCTACACCTTC